The T cell receptor (beta chain) under discussion was sequenced for a study of PD-1 blockade in classical Hodgkin lymphoma. Turning to the study itself: Each patient was given nivolumab 3 mg/kg through a vein every 2 weeks.

There are 14 residues in the CDR3. From germline, CDR1 is SGDLS and CDR2 YYNGEE. Between the trimmed V and J ends, which lost 2 bases and 3 bases, there was a span of 12 bases. Study results and limitations: Undefined causes, possibly disease activity or prior therapy, underlie the repertoire differences. It was CD4+ TCR diversity, not CD8+, that rose significantly by C4D1.

Generated by immunoSEQ multiplex PCR, the TCRdb table keeps only in-frame clones and is missing some. The table lists roughly 51,000 clones, around 76% of them singletons. The time point here: cycle 4 day 1 (C4D1), after less than 7 weeks of nivolumab. Exposure to brentuximab vedotin varied, and each patient had relapsed following autologous stem cell transplantation. In the case of this clone: Its antigen remains unidentified.

Specimen: peripheral blood mononuclear cells (PBMCs), collected before the fourth cycle of nivolumab. This TCR was sampled from a human donor with classical Hodgkin lymphoma. This chain joins TRBV9 and TRBJ2-7; perhaps TRBD1 as D (5 bases). The CDR3 spells CASSVGAYNYEQYF. CDR3 in DNA: TGTGCCAGCAGCGTTGGGGCCTACAACTACGAGCAGTACTTC.